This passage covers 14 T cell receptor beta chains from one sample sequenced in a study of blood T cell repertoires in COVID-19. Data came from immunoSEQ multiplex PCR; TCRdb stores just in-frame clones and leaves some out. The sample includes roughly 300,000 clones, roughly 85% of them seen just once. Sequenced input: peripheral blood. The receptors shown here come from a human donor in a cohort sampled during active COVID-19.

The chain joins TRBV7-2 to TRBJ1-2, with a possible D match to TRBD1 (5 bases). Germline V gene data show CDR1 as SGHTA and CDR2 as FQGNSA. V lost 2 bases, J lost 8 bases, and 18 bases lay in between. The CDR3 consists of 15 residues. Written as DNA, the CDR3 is TGTGCCAGCAGCTTAAGGGGTGCGGGGGTTGGCGGCTACACCTTC. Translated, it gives CASSLRGAGVGGYTF.

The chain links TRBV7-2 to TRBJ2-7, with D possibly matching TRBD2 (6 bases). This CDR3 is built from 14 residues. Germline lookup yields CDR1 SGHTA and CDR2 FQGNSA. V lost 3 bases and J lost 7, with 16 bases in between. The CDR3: CASSFFGGAVEQYF. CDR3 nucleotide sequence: TGTGCCAGCAGCTTCTTTGGCGGGGCAGTGGAGCAGTACTTC.

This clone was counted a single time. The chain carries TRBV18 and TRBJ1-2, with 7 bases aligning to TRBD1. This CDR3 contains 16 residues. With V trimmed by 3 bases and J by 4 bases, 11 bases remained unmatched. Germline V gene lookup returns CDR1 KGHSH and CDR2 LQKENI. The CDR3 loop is CASSPTTNRGFYGYTF. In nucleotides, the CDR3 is TGTGCCAGCTCACCTACTACAAACAGGGGCTTCTATGGCTACACCTTC.

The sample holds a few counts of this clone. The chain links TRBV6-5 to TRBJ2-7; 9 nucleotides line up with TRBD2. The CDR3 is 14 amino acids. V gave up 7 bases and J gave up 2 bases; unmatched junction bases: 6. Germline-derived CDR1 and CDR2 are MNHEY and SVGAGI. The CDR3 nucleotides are TGTGCCAGCACCCTATTAGCGGGGGCCTACGAGCAGTACTTC. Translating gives CASTLLAGAYEQYF.

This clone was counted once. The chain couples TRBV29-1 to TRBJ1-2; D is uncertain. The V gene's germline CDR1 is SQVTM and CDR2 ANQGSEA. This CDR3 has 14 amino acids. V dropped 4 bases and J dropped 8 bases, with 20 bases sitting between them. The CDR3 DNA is TGCAGCGTTGTTGGCCGACTATCGACGGTAGGCTACACCTTC. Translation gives CSVVGRLSTVGYTF.

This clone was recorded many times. DNA of the CDR3: TGTGCCAGCAGCTATGAGCTTGAGAGCACAGATACGCAGTATTTT. Its translation is CASSYELESTDTQYF. J is TRBJ2-3 and V is TRBV5-4; no firm D call. V lost 3 bases and J lost 0, with 11 bases in between. The CDR3 has 15 residues. In germline, CDR1 is SGHNT, CDR2 YYREEE (reference sequence).

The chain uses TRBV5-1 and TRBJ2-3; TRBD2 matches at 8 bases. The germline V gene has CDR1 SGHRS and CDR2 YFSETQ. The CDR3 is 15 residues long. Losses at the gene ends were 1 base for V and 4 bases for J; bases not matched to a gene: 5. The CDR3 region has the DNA TGCGCCAGCAGCTTGCCCCGGGGGGGCCCAGATACGCAGTATTTT. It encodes CASSLPRGGPDTQYF.

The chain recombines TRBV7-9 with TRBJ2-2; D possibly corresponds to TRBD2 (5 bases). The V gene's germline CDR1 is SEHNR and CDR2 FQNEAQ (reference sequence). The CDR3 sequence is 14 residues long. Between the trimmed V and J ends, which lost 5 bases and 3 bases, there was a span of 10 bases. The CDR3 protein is CASSVTRDTGELFF. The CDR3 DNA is TGTGCCAGCAGCGTCACTAGAGACACCGGGGAGCTGTTTTTT. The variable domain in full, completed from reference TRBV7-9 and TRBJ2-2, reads DTGVSQNPRHKITKRGQNVTFRCDPISEHNRLYWYRQTLGQGPEFLTYFQNEAQLEKSRLLSDRFSAERPKGSFSTLEIQRTEQGDSAMYLCASSVTRDTGELFFGEGSRLTVL.

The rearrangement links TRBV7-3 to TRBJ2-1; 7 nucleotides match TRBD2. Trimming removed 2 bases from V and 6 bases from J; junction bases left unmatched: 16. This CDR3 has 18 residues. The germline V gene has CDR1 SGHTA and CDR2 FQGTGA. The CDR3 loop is CASSLSALGLTSINEQFF. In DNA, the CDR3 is TGTGCCAGCAGCTTATCGGCCCTGGGACTAACATCTATCAATGAGCAGTTCTTC.

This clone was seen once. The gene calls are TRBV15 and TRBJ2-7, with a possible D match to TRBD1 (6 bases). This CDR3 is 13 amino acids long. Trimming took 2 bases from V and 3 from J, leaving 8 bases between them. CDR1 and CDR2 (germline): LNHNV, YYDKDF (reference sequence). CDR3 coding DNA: TGTGCCACCAGCAGACAACAGGGCTACGAGCAGTACTTC. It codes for CATSRQQGYEQYF.

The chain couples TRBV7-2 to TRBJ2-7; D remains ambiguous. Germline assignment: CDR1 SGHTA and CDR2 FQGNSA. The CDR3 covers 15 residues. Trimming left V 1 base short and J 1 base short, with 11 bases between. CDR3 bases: TGTGCCAGCAGCTTAGAGGCACGGGTATCCTACGAGCAGTACTTC. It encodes CASSLEARVSYEQYF.

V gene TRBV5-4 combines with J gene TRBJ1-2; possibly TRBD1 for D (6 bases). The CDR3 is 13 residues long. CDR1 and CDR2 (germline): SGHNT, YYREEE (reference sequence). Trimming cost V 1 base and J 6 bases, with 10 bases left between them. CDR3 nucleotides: TGTGCCAGCAGCTTGACAGGGACCCATGGCTACACCTTC. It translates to CASSLTGTHGYTF.

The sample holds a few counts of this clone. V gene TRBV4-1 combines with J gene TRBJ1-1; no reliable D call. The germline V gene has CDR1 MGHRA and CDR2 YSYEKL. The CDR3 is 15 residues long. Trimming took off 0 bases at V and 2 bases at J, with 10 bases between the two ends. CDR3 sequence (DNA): TGCGCCAGCAGCCAAGAAGAGGGCTTCAACACTGAAGCTTTCTTT. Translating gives CASSQEEGFNTEAFF.

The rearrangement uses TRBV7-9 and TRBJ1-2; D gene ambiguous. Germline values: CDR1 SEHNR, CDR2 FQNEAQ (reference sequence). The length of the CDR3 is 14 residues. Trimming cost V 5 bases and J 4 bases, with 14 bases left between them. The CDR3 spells CASSPPSFTYGYTF. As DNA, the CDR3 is TGTGCCAGCAGCCCCCCAAGCTTTACCTATGGCTACACCTTC.